The 21 T cell receptor beta chains given below trace back to one sample, sequenced in a study of response to subunit inactivated influenza vaccine. TCRdb redid the calling of the RT-PCR reads with MiXCR, one entry per CDR3 protein. Of about 520,000 distinct CDR3 sequences listed, roughly 7.6% were seen once; the top ten hold about an eighth. The sequenced sample was PBMCs from blood, obtained about 23 months after vaccination. The receptor set was obtained from a man aged 45 to 70 who received an inactivated influenza vaccine.

V is TRBV5-8 and J is TRBJ1-3; 7 bases agree with TRBD1. Trimming cost V 7 bases and J 0 bases; bases outside gene matches: 10. The germline V gene has CDR1 SGHTS and CDR2 YDEGEE. The CDR3 spans 16 residues. The chain's CDR3 is CASRRTGEPSGNTIYF. CDR3 DNA: TGTGCCAGCCGCCGAACAGGGGAGCCCTCTGGAAACACCATATATTTT.

In this sample, this clonotype turned up many times. The V gene is TRBV29-1, the J gene TRBJ2-2; tentative D call: TRBD2 (6 bases). Trimming pared 5 bases from V and 0 bases from J, leaving 13 bases between. From germline, CDR1 is SQVTM and CDR2 ANQGSEA. The CDR3 is 15 residues long. Here the CDR3 reads CSVRGSSANTGELFF. The CDR3 nucleotides are TGCAGCGTTCGGGGTTCTAGCGCGAACACCGGGGAGCTGTTTTTT.

This chain joins TRBV19 and TRBJ1-1, with 8 bases aligning to TRBD1. The CDR3 has 19 residues. V trimming: 3 bases; J trimming: 3 bases; junction bases outside the gene matches: 18. In germline, CDR1 is LNHDA, CDR2 SQIVND (reference sequence). Written as DNA, the CDR3 is TGTGCCAGTAGTATGAGGCCCCGGACAGGGTGGAAGGCGGACACTGAAGCTTTCTTT. This codes for CASSMRPRTGWKADTEAFF.

There are many counts of this clonotype. This rearrangement joins TRBV5-1 to TRBJ1-2; D perhaps matches TRBD1 (5 bases). The V and J ends lost 4 bases and 6 bases respectively, with 13 bases between them. The CDR3 loop spans 13 amino acids. In germline, CDR1 is SGHRS, CDR2 YFSETQ. This chain's CDR3 is CASSPRGVDGYTF. For the CDR3, the DNA is TGCGCCAGCAGCCCCCGGGGGGTAGATGGCTACACCTTC.

This chain connects TRBV11-2 to TRBJ2-3, with D perhaps TRBD1 (5 bases). The ends were cut back, 0 bases at V and 3 bases at J, with 25 bases in the middle. Germline CDR1 reads SGHAT; CDR2 reads FQNNGV. The CDR3 contains 20 residues. CDR3 protein: CASSLESIGRVGLGTDTQYF. The CDR3 coding sequence is TGTGCCAGCAGCTTAGAATCAATTGGCAGGGTCGGTTTAGGTACAGATACGCAGTATTTT.

V gene TRBV5-1 combines with J gene TRBJ2-3, with TRBD1 matching 11 bases. The CDR3 extends over 15 amino acids. J was trimmed by 2 bases and V by 3 bases; bases with no gene match: 2. The germline CDR1 and CDR2 sequences are SGHRS and YFSETQ. CDR3 sequence: CASSYGQGATDTQYF. As DNA, the CDR3 is TGCGCCAGCAGCTACGGACAGGGGGCCACAGATACGCAGTATTTT.

This clonotype was seen more than once but under ten times. This chain links TRBV5-1 with TRBJ2-7, with D maybe TRBD1 (6 bases). Deletions cut 4 bases from V and 5 bases from J, with 16 bases between. The CDR3 is 14 amino acids. Germline V gene sequence: CDR1 SGHRS, CDR2 YFSETQ. CDR3 DNA: TGCGCCAGCAGCAACGAACAGGGTAGACACGAGCAGTACTTC. Residues: CASSNEQGRHEQYF.

The rearrangement uses TRBV11-2 and TRBJ2-3; TRBD2 matches at 9 bases. The germline V gene has CDR1 SGHAT and CDR2 FQNNGV. The CDR3 totals 16 residues. Trimming at V came to 2 bases and at J to 6 bases, leaving 9 bases not matched to a gene. The DNA for the CDR3 is TGTGCCAGCAGCTTAAGACTAGCGGAAGAAGGGGATACGCAGTATTTT. Translating gives CASSLRLAEEGDTQYF.

This clonotype has a handful of counts. The chain carries TRBV4-2 and TRBJ1-3; D uncertain. Germline CDR1 reads LGHNA; CDR2 reads YNFKEQ. Trimming left V 0 bases short and J 0 bases short, with 6 bases between. The CDR3 loop spans 15 amino acids. The CDR3 DNA reads as TGTGCCAGCAGCCAAGAGGGAAACTCTGGAAACACCATATATTTT. It yields the protein CASSQEGNSGNTIYF.

This clonotype was detected many times. This chain joins TRBV6-2 or TRBV6-3 and TRBJ2-3, with 7 bases fitting TRBD1. The CDR3 totals 14 residues. Germline CDR1 MNHEY, CDR2 SVGEGT. The ends lost 6 bases at V and 4 bases at J; junction bases unmatched: 7. The CDR3 coding sequence is TGTGCCAGCAGCGAACAGGGGAACGCAGATACGCAGTATTTT. Amino acids: CASSEQGNADTQYF.

This clonotype was counted only a few times. This rearrangement joins TRBV20-1 to TRBJ2-3, with 11 positions matching TRBD2. The CDR3 has 15 residues. The ends lost 3 bases at V and 11 bases at J; junction bases unmatched: 13. Germline-derived CDR1 and CDR2 are DFQATT and SNEGSKA (reference sequence). CDR3 sequence reads: CSASRLAGGRYGQYF. DNA of the CDR3: TGCAGTGCTAGTAGGCTAGCGGGGGGACGATACGGGCAGTATTTT.

The rearrangement uses TRBV6-5 and TRBJ2-7, with D perhaps TRBD2 (6 bases). This CDR3 spans 14 amino acids. Per germline, CDR1 MNHEY and CDR2 SVGAGI. The ends were cut back, 3 bases at V and 2 bases at J, with 11 bases in the middle. The CDR3 sequence: CASSYAGRTYEQYF. CDR3 nucleotides: TGTGCCAGCAGTTATGCGGGGCGAACCTACGAGCAGTACTTC.

In its sample, this clonotype was seen many times. The V gene is TRBV12-3 or TRBV12-4, the J gene TRBJ2-7; D might be TRBD1 (6 bases). The CDR3 spans 15 residues. Trimming took 5 bases from V and 5 from J, leaving 19 bases between them. CDR3 bases: TGTGCCAGCAGTCCCCCGGGACATCTGAAGAACGAGCAGTACTTC. Its translation: CASSPPGHLKNEQYF.

This clonotype was found a few times. The rearrangement joins TRBV7-2 to TRBJ1-1; D gene ambiguous. The germline V and J ends were trimmed by 5 bases and 7 bases, with 14 bases remaining between them. Germline V gene data show CDR1 as SGHTA and CDR2 as FQGNSA. The CDR3 totals 13 residues. CDR3 DNA: TGTGCCAGCAGCCCAGGCAGAATGGGTGAAGCTTTCTTT. This sequence encodes CASSPGRMGEAFF.

Only a few counts were recorded for this clonotype. V and J are TRBV27 and TRBJ2-1; D gene uncertain. CDR3 size: 15 residues. V was pared by 3 bases and J by 5 bases, with 14 bases between. Per germline, CDR1 MNHEY and CDR2 SMNVEV (reference sequence). The CDR3: CASSFFGASHNEQFF. The DNA of the CDR3 is TGTGCCAGCAGTTTTTTTGGAGCGAGCCACAATGAGCAGTTCTTC.

The V call is TRBV20-1, the J call TRBJ1-2; D perhaps matches TRBD1 (5 bases). Trimming took 3 bases from V and 2 from J, leaving 25 bases between them. CDR3 length: 18 amino acids. Germline CDR1 and CDR2: DFQATT and SNEGSKA (reference sequence). In DNA, the CDR3 is TGCAGTGCTAGGGATGTATATGCTCGGGGGGAGAGGAACTATGGCTACACCTTC. As protein: CSARDVYARGERNYGYTF.

This clonotype was counted many times. The chain carries TRBV4-1 and TRBJ2-5; the match to TRBD2 covers 10 bases. The CDR3 has 16 amino acids. V gave up 0 bases and J gave up 6 bases; unmatched junction bases: 7. Germline CDR1 is MGHRA and CDR2 is YSYEKL. Here the CDR3 reads CASSQEERGGWKTQYF. The CDR3 coding sequence is TGCGCCAGCAGCCAAGAGGAGCGGGGGGGCTGGAAGACCCAGTACTTC.

This chain connects TRBV5-5 to TRBJ2-2; the D call may be TRBD1 or TRBD2 (5 bases each). Germline values: CDR1 SGHKS, CDR2 YYEKEE (reference sequence). V dropped 4 bases and J dropped 4 bases, with 14 bases sitting between them. The CDR3 sequence is 15 residues long. The chain's CDR3 is CASSPGLLCTGELFF. CDR3 nucleotides: TGTGCCAGCAGCCCGGGGCTCCTCTGCACCGGGGAGCTGTTTTTT.

In DNA form, the CDR3 reads TGTGCCAGCAGCTTATTGGGGGACTACACAGATACGCAGTATTTT. It specifies CASSLLGDYTDTQYF. The chain employs TRBV7-9 and TRBJ2-3; 7 bases line up with TRBD2. With V trimmed by 2 bases and J by 2 bases, 4 bases remained unmatched. The germline V gene encodes CDR1 SEHNR and CDR2 FQNEAQ (reference sequence). This CDR3 is built from 15 residues.

In this sample, this clonotype turned up many times. The chain uses TRBV6-5 and TRBJ1-5; no clear D. This CDR3 is built from 14 residues. V gave up 2 bases and J gave up 0 bases, with 5 bases separating them. Germline V gene lookup returns CDR1 MNHEY and CDR2 SVGAGI. CDR3 amino acids: CASSYGRSNQPQHF. CDR3 nucleotides: TGTGCCAGCAGTTACGGACGTAGCAATCAGCCCCAGCATTTT.

Note on this clonotype: The CDR3 ends on some other residue instead of the conserved phenylalanine or tryptophan, so this is likely a read error. V usage is TRBV28 and J usage is TRBJ2-1; D gene ambiguous. The CDR3 is 13 amino acids. Per the germline V gene, CDR1 is MDHEN and CDR2 is SYDVKM. Trimming pared 3 bases from V and 3 bases from J, leaving 6 bases between. The CDR3: CASSLGNYNEQFL. For the CDR3, the DNA is TGTGCCAGCAGTTTGGGAAACTACAATGAGCAGTTCTTA.